This is a list of T cell receptor beta chains from one sample in a study of response to subunit inactivated influenza vaccine. TCRdb independently ran MiXCR on the RT-PCR reads; one entry per CDR3 protein. The data show 450,000 to 600,000 distinct CDR3 sequences, with 15% to 20% seen just once and roughly 3.1% held by the top ten. Here the sequenced sample was CD4+ T cells sorted from PBMCs, taken roughly 24 months after vaccination. These receptors all stem from a man aged 45 to 70 who received an inactivated influenza vaccine. Each CDR3 is given with its conserved first and last residue. The order of the fields is J gene, CDR3 length, clone size, V gene, D gene, CDR3 protein. The D gene is left open where the match is weak. Part of the rows lack a size; the others show once, few, many or a class for expanded clones.

j_gene: TRBJ2-1; len: 17; abundance: .; v_gene: TRBV4-2; d_gene: TRBD2; CDR3aa: CASSQAPGSGGSNEQFF
j_gene: TRBJ2-4; len: 12; abundance: few; v_gene: TRBV20-1; d_gene: TRBD2; CDR3aa: CSAGGDDDIQYF
j_gene: TRBJ2-4; len: 15; abundance: .; v_gene: TRBV4-2; d_gene: TRBD2; CDR3aa: CASSQEATGRDIQYF
j_gene: TRBJ1-3; len: 13; abundance: .; v_gene: TRBV2; d_gene: TRBD1; CDR3aa: CASTGQGAVTIYF
j_gene: TRBJ2-7; len: 16; abundance: .; v_gene: TRBV20-1; d_gene: TRBD2; CDR3aa: CSARGLAGGLKYEQYF
j_gene: TRBJ1-4; len: 13; abundance: .; v_gene: TRBV4-1; d_gene: .; CDR3aa: CASSKATNEKLFF
j_gene: TRBJ2-2; len: 14; abundance: few; v_gene: TRBV7-7; d_gene: .; CDR3aa: CASSNGTYTGELFF
j_gene: TRBJ1-2; len: 13; abundance: .; v_gene: TRBV7-9; d_gene: .; CDR3aa: CASSALGPYGYTF
j_gene: TRBJ2-3; len: 15; abundance: .; v_gene: TRBV7-3; d_gene: TRBD1; CDR3aa: CASSRMGQGGDTQYF
j_gene: TRBJ2-1; len: 10; abundance: few; v_gene: TRBV20-1; d_gene: .; CDR3aa: CSAWNNEQFF
j_gene: TRBJ2-3; len: 14; abundance: .; v_gene: TRBV7-2; d_gene: .; CDR3aa: CASAEGFARTAQYF
j_gene: TRBJ1-2; len: 18; abundance: few; v_gene: TRBV4-1; d_gene: TRBD1; CDR3aa: CASSRAPGQGASNYGYTF
j_gene: TRBJ2-2; len: 16; abundance: .; v_gene: TRBV5-1; d_gene: .; CDR3aa: CASSFMTGANTGELFF
j_gene: TRBJ2-7; len: 12; abundance: many; v_gene: TRBV2; d_gene: .; CDR3aa: CASGRRVGEQYF
j_gene: TRBJ2-1; len: 15; abundance: .; v_gene: TRBV28; d_gene: .; CDR3aa: CASSLMETQNNEQFF
j_gene: TRBJ2-1; len: 14; abundance: .; v_gene: TRBV29-1; d_gene: TRBD1; CDR3aa: CSVDVNRGYNEQFF
j_gene: TRBJ2-5; len: 13; abundance: few; v_gene: TRBV27; d_gene: .; CDR3aa: CASSLIPRETQYF
j_gene: TRBJ2-1; len: 13; abundance: .; v_gene: TRBV10-3; d_gene: .; CDR3aa: CAISFFSTGEQFF
j_gene: TRBJ2-1; len: 14; abundance: few; v_gene: TRBV29-1; d_gene: .; CDR3aa: CSVAGRGSYNEQFF
j_gene: TRBJ2-5; len: 15; abundance: few; v_gene: TRBV9; d_gene: .; CDR3aa: CASSRWERGEETQYF
j_gene: TRBJ2-4; len: 15; abundance: once; v_gene: TRBV20-1; d_gene: .; CDR3aa: CSARDLGSAKNIQYF
j_gene: TRBJ2-3; len: 13; abundance: .; v_gene: TRBV18; d_gene: .; CDR3aa: CASSPNPQDTQYF
j_gene: TRBJ2-1; len: 16; abundance: few; v_gene: TRBV20-1; d_gene: .; CDR3aa: CSARGAREPSNNEQFF
j_gene: TRBJ1-2; len: 16; abundance: few; v_gene: TRBV7-9; d_gene: TRBD1; CDR3aa: CASSFGTGARRYGYTF
j_gene: TRBJ1-1; len: 14; abundance: few; v_gene: TRBV12-3/TRBV12-4; d_gene: .; CDR3aa: CASSLGDFVTEAFF
j_gene: TRBJ1-1; len: 14; abundance: .; v_gene: TRBV10-3; d_gene: TRBD1; CDR3aa: CAISEGGRNTEAFF
j_gene: TRBJ2-7; len: 18; abundance: .; v_gene: TRBV7-6; d_gene: TRBD1; CDR3aa: CASSLAVPTGAYSYEQYF
j_gene: TRBJ2-2; len: 16; abundance: many; v_gene: TRBV11-2; d_gene: .; CDR3aa: CASSLVGTGYTGELFF
j_gene: TRBJ2-3; len: 12; abundance: many; v_gene: TRBV20-1; d_gene: TRBD1; CDR3aa: CSLGGWQDTQYF
j_gene: TRBJ2-7; len: 14; abundance: many; v_gene: TRBV5-1; d_gene: TRBD1; CDR3aa: CASSSGQGSYEQYF
j_gene: TRBJ2-3; len: 14; abundance: .; v_gene: TRBV12-3/TRBV12-4; d_gene: TRBD1; CDR3aa: CASSFRTGGDTQYF
j_gene: TRBJ1-2; len: 12; abundance: few; v_gene: TRBV28; d_gene: .; CDR3aa: CASSGGLFGYTF
j_gene: TRBJ2-1; len: 17; abundance: .; v_gene: TRBV29-1; d_gene: .; CDR3aa: CSVEERNRANAYNEQFF